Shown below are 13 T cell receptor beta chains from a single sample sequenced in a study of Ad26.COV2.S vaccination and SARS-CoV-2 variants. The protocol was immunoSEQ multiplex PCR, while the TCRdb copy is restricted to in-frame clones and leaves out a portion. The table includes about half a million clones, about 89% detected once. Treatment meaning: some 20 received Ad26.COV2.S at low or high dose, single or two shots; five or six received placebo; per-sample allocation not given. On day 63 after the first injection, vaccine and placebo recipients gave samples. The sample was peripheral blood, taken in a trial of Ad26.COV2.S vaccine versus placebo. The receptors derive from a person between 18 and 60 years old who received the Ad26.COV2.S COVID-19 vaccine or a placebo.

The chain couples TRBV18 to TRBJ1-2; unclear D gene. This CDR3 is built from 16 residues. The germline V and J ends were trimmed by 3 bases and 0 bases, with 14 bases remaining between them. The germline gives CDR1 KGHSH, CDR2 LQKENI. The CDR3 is CASSPPGAETNYGYTF. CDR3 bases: TGTGCCAGCTCACCGCCGGGAGCCGAAACTAACTATGGCTACACCTTC.

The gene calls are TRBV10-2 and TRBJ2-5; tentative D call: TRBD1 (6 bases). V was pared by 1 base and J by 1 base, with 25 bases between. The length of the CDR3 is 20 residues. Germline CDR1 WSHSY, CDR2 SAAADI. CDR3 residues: CASSEYPIPGHPGGQETQYF. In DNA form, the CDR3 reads TGCGCCAGCAGTGAGTACCCGATTCCGGGACATCCTGGGGGCCAAGAGACCCAGTACTTC.

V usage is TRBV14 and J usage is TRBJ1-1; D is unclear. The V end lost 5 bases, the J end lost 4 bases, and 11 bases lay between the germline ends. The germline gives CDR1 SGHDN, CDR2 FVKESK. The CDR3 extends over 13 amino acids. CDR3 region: CASSILMGTEAFF. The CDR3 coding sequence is TGTGCCAGCAGCATTCTTATGGGCACTGAAGCTTTCTTT.

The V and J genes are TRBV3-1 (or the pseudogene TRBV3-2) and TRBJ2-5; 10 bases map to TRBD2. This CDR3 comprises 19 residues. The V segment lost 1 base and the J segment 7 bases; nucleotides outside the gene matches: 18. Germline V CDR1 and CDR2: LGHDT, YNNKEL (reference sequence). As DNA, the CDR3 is TGTGCCAGCAGCCAAGCGGGAAGCGGGAGGGCGTCGGCTTCTCGGACCCAGTACTTC. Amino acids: CASSQAGSGRASASRTQYF.

The CDR3 DNA follows: TGTGCCAGCACGGCCGGGACCTCCTACGAGCAGTACTTC. This translates into CASTAGTSYEQYF. This chain uses TRBV6-5 with TRBJ2-7; D possibly matches TRBD1 or TRBD2 (5 bases each). The V end was cut by 7 bases, the J end by 0 bases, with 10 bases between. The CDR3 is 13 residues long. Germline CDR1 is MNHEY and CDR2 is SVGAGI.

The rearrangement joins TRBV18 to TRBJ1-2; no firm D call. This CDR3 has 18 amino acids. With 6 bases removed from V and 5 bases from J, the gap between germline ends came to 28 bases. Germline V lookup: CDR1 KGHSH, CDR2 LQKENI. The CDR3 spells CASSRNQHEGGRRYGYTF. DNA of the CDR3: TGTGCCAGCTCGAGGAACCAACATGAGGGTGGGCGGAGGTATGGCTACACCTTC.

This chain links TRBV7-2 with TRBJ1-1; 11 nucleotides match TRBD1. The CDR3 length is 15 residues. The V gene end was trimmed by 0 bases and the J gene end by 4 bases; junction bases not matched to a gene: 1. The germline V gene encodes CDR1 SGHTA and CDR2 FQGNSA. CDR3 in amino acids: CASSLAGTGGTEAFF. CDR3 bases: TGTGCCAGCAGCTTAGCCGGGACAGGGGGCACTGAAGCTTTCTTT.

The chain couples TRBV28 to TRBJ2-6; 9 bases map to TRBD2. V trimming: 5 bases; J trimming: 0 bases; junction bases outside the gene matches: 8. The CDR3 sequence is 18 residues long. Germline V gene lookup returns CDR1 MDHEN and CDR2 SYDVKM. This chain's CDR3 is CASSQLAGESSGANVLTF. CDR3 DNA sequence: TGTGCCAGCAGTCAATTAGCGGGAGAGAGCTCTGGGGCCAACGTCCTGACTTTC.

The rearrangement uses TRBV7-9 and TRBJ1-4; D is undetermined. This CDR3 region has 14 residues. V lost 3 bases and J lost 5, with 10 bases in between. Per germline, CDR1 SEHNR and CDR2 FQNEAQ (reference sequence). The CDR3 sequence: CASSFGGKNEKLFF. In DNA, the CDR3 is TGTGCCAGCAGCTTTGGCGGCAAAAATGAAAAACTGTTTTTT.

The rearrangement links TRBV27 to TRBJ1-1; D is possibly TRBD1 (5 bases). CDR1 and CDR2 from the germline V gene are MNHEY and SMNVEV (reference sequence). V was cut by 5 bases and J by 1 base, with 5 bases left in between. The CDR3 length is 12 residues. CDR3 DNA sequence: TGTGCCAGCAGTAGGGGGAACACTGAAGCTTTCTTT. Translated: CASSRGNTEAFF.

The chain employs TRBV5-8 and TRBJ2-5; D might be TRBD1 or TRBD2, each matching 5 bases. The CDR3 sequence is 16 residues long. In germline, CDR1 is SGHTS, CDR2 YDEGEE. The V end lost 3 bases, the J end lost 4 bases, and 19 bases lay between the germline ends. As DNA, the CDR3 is TGTGCCAGCAGCTCCTCCGGGGCGGCCCTAGGAGAGACCCAGTACTTC. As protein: CASSSSGAALGETQYF.

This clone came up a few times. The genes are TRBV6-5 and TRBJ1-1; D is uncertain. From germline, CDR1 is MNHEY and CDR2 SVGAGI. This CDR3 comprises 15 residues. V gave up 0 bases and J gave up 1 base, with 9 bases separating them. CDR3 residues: CASSYSTRENTEAFF. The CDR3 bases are TGTGCCAGCAGTTACTCGACCCGGGAGAACACTGAAGCTTTCTTT.

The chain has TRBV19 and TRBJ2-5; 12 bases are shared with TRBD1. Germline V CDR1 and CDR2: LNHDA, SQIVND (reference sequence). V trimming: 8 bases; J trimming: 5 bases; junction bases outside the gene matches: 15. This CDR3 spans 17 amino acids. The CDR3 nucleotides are TGTGCCAGTTCGGGCTCTCCGGGACAGGGGGCTTGGGAGACCCAGTACTTC. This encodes CASSGSPGQGAWETQYF.